The 10 T cell receptor beta chains reported below all come from one sample, sequenced in a study of T cells in Graves' hyperthyroidism and ophthalmopathy (dated by TCRdb to the late 2010s). Libraries were built with multiplex PCR. Reads for this sample came from an Illumina HiSeq 2000. The TCR beta CDR3 regions were amplified from the RNA transcripts. The TCR CDR3 was subjected to a first round of RT-PCR using the HTBI primer set and the Qiagen OneStep RT-PCR kit. TCRdb reprocessed the public reads (quality trimming at Q25 with fastp, clone calling with MiXCR) and kept in-frame beta chains. Identical CDR3 proteins give one entry, which carries the most common genes and DNA. In all, the sample holds 500,000 to 600,000 distinct CDR3 sequences, and around 42% of those were seen once. The leading ten clones occupy roughly 19% of the sample. Sequenced material: peripheral blood or thyroid tissue (not recorded which). The receptors derive from an adult woman with Graves' disease, either hyperthyroidism or ophthalmopathy (not recorded which).

Many counts were recorded for this clonotype. The chain is built from TRBV10-1 and TRBJ2-7; D remains unclear. The CDR3 sequence is 12 residues long. Germline CDR1 WNHNN, CDR2 SYGVQD (reference sequence). V was trimmed by 0 bases and J by 5 bases, leaving 5 bases between them. The CDR3 DNA reads TGCGCCAGCAGTGAGTCGTCTCACGAGCAGTACTTC. It specifies CASSESSHEQYF.

This clonotype turned up a few times. A much larger clone is a single base away; this may be a read error. A read error is likely, as this CDR3 ends without the conserved phenylalanine or tryptophan. The chain combines TRBV7-3 with TRBJ2-5; 9 nucleotides align to TRBD1. This CDR3 spans 15 amino acids. V shed 2 bases and J 2 bases; nucleotides not matched to a gene: 3. CDR1 is SGHTA, CDR2 FQGTGA, per germline. The CDR3 reads CASSLGDRVQETQYS. Written as DNA, the CDR3 is TGTGCCAGCAGCTTAGGGGACAGGGTACAAGAGACCCAGTACTCC.

V usage is TRBV7-2 and J usage is TRBJ1-6; maybe TRBD1 (5 bases). V shed 5 bases and J shed 9 bases, with 14 bases lying between them. This CDR3 has 14 amino acids. The germline V gene encodes CDR1 SGHTA and CDR2 FQGNSA. Here the CDR3 reads CASSRDAVSSPLHF. The DNA for the CDR3 is TGTGCCAGCAGCCGGGACGCTGTTTCTTCACCCCTCCACTTT.

The genes are TRBV6-5 and TRBJ2-7; weak D call: TRBD2 (6 bases). The CDR3 runs to 14 residues. Germline V gene sequence: CDR1 MNHEY, CDR2 SVGAGI. V was pared by 2 bases and J by 6 bases, with 14 bases between. The CDR3: CASSYTGEATEQYF. The CDR3 DNA sequence: TGTGCCAGCAGTTACACGGGGGAGGCGACCGAGCAGTACTTC.

This chain connects TRBV29-1 to TRBJ2-2; no firm D call. V was pared by 0 bases and J by 1 base, with 9 bases between. Germline V gene sequence: CDR1 SQVTM, CDR2 ANQGSEA. The CDR3 contains 15 residues. DNA for the CDR3: TGCAGCGTTGAAGACGGGCCCATGAACACCGGGGAGCTGTTTTTT. Encoded protein: CSVEDGPMNTGELFF.

This chain uses TRBV20-1 with TRBJ2-6, with a possible D match to TRBD1 (7 bases). V lost 3 bases and J lost 0, with 18 bases in between. This CDR3 comprises 18 residues. From germline, CDR1 is DFQATT and CDR2 SNEGSKA (reference sequence). Here the CDR3 reads CSASGGGGIYSGANVLTF. The CDR3 coding sequence is TGCAGTGCTAGTGGCGGAGGGGGCATCTACTCTGGGGCCAACGTCCTGACTTTC.

This sequence joins TRBV7-9 and TRBJ2-7; 7 positions match TRBD1. Germline-derived CDR1 and CDR2 are SEHNR and FQNEAQ (reference sequence). The V gene end was trimmed by 6 bases and the J gene end by 3 bases; junction bases not matched to a gene: 8. This CDR3 comprises 14 residues. The CDR3 reads CASSHTGTDYEQYF. The CDR3 bases are TGTGCCAGCAGTCACACCGGGACAGACTACGAGCAGTACTTC.

This clonotype occurred many times. V is TRBV6-1 and J is TRBJ1-1; tentatively, D is TRBD1 (5 bases). This CDR3 is 15 amino acids long. The V gene lost 2 bases and the J gene lost 1 base, with 11 bases spanning the gap. From germline, CDR1 is MNHNS and CDR2 SASEGT. CDR3 bases: TGTGCCAGCAGTGAACTAGGGGCAGGGAACACTGAAGCTTTCTTT. Amino acid sequence: CASSELGAGNTEAFF.

V usage is TRBV4-1 and J usage is TRBJ2-7; 10 nucleotides match TRBD2. In germline, CDR1 is MGHRA, CDR2 YSYEKL. V lost 3 bases and J lost 3; bases outside the gene matches: 5. The CDR3 spans 15 residues. This chain's CDR3 is CASSQGTSANYEQYF. CDR3 nucleotides: TGCGCCAGCAGCCAGGGGACTAGCGCGAACTACGAGCAGTACTTC.

This clonotype has a count of ten or more. The chain couples TRBV20-1 to TRBJ1-2; 8 bases fit TRBD1. The CDR3 runs to 16 residues. The J segment lost 0 bases and the V segment lost 3 bases, leaving 9 bases of the junction unmatched. Germline values: CDR1 DFQATT, CDR2 SNEGSKA (reference sequence). DNA for the CDR3: TGCAGTGCTAGCCAGGGGGCAGATATCACTAACTATGGCTACACCTTC. Translation: CSASQGADITNYGYTF.